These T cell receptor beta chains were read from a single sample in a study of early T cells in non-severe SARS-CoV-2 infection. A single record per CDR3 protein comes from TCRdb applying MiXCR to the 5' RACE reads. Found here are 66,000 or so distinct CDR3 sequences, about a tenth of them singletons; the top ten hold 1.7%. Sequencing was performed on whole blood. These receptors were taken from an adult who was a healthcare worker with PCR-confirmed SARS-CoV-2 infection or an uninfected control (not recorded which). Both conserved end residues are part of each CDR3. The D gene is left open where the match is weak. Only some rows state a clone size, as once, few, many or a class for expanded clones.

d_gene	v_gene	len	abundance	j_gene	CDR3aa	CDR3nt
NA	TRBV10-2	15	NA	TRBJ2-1	CASSVGGPDDNEQFF	TGCGCCAGCAGTGTGGGGGGACCTGATGACAATGAGCAGTTCTTC
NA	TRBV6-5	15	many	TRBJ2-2	CASSARGLATRELFF	TGTGCCAGCAGTGCCAGGGGATTAGCGACCCGGGAGCTGTTTTTT
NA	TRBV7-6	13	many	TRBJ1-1	CASSSTGTAEAFF	TGTGCCAGCAGCTCGACGGGAACAGCAGAAGCTTTCTTT
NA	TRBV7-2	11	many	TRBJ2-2	CAREGGGELFF	TGTGCCCGAGAGGGGGGCGGGGAGCTGTTTTTT
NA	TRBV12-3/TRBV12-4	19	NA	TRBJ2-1	CASSATTGRGLGSYNEQFF	TGTGCCAGCAGTGCCACGACAGGGAGGGGGCTGGGCTCCTACAATGAGCAGTTCTTC
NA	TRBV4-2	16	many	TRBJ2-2	CASSQWASASTGELFF	TGTGCCAGCAGCCAATGGGCTAGCGCTAGCACCGGGGAGCTGTTTTTT
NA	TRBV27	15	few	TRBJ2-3	CASSLTLARTDTQYF	TGTGCCAGCAGCTTAACGTTGGCCAGGACGGATACGCAGTATTTT
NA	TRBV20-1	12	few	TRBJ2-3	CSARLPEATQYF	TGCAGTGCTAGACTCCCGGAGGCGACGCAGTATTTT
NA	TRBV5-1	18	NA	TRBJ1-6	CASSSGHQRSSYNSPLHF	TGCGCCAGCAGCTCGGGACACCAAAGGAGCTCCTATAATTCACCCCTCCACTTT
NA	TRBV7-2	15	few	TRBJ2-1	CASSLAIGSYNEQFF	TGTGCCAGCAGCTTAGCGATAGGATCCTACAATGAGCAGTTCTTC
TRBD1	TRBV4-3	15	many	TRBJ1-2	CASSQEARGNYGYTF	TGCGCCAGCAGCCAAGAGGCCAGGGGGAACTATGGCTACACCTTC
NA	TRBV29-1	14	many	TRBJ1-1	CSVGGQQMNTEAFF	TGCAGCGTTGGAGGACAGCAAATGAACACTGAAGCTTTCTTT
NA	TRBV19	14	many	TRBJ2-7	CASSTDRRPYEQYF	TGTGCCAGTAGTACCGACAGGCGGCCCTACGAGCAGTACTTC
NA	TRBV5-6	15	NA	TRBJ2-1	CASSGQRGIRNEQFF	TGTGCCAGCAGCGGGCAAAGGGGAATTAGGAATGAGCAGTTCTTC
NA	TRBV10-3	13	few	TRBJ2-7	CAISEGSPREQYF	TGTGCCATCAGTGAAGGCAGTCCTCGGGAGCAGTACTTC
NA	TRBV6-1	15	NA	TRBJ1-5	CASSDYGGPNQPQHF	TGTGCCAGCAGTGATTACGGGGGGCCCAATCAGCCCCAGCATTTT
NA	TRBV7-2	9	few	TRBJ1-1	CASSWAAFF	TGTGCCAGCAGCTGGGCGGCTTTCTTT
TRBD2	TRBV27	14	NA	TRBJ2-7	CASSFVGGLSEQYF	TGTGCCAGCAGTTTCGTGGGAGGGTTAAGCGAGCAGTACTTC
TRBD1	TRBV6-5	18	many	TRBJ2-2	CATHRGRGLSGETGELFF	TGTGCCACACACAGGGGGCGAGGCCTTTCGGGTGAAACCGGGGAGCTGTTTTTT
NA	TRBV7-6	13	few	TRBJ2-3	CASSFRGTDTQYF	TGTGCCAGCAGCTTCCGGGGTACAGATACGCAGTATTTT
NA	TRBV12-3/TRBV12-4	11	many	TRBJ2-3	CASSLANTQYF	TGTGCCAGCAGTTTAGCCAATACGCAGTATTTT
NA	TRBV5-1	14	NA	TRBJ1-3	CASSQGSSGNTIYF	TGCGCCAGCAGCCAAGGGTCCTCTGGAAACACTATATATTTT
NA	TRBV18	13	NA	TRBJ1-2	CASSPRGVHGYTF	TGTGCCAGCTCACCCCGGGGGGTTCACGGCTACACCTTC
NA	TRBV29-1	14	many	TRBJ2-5	CSVRPWDYQETQYF	TGCAGCGTTCGTCCATGGGACTACCAAGAGACCCAGTACTTC
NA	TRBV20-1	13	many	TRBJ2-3	CSTRTEGTDTQYF	TGCAGTACTCGGACCGAGGGCACAGATACGCAGTATTTT
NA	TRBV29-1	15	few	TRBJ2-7	CSVEGGQGAPYEQYF	TGCAGCGTTGAAGGTGGGCAGGGAGCGCCCTACGAGCAGTACTTC
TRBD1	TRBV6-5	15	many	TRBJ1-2	CASRTQPGQPYGYTF	TGTGCCAGCAGGACGCAACCGGGACAGCCCTATGGCTACACCTTC
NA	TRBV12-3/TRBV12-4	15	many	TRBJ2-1	CASSFQGPLYNEQFF	TGTGCCAGCAGTTTCCAGGGTCCTTTATACAATGAGCAGTTCTTC
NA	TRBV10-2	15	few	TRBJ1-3	CASSESGYSGNTIYF	TGCGCCAGCAGTGAGTCAGGATACTCTGGAAACACCATATATTTT
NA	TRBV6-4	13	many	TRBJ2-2	CASSGGGIGELFF	TGTGCCAGCAGTGGAGGTGGGATCGGGGAGCTGTTTTTT
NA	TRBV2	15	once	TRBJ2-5	CASSEVPSGLRTQYF	TGTGCCAGCAGTGAAGTTCCCTCTGGACTGCGGACCCAGTACTTC
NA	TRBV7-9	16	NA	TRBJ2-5	CASSLRGSWQQETQYF	TGTGCCAGCAGCTTAAGGGGGAGTTGGCAGCAAGAGACCCAGTACTTC
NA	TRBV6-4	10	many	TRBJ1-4	CASSNEKLFF	TGTGCCAGCAGTAATGAAAAACTGTTTTTT
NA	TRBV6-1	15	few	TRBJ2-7	CASSALAGSSYEQYF	TGTGCCAGCAGTGCCCTTGCGGGGAGCTCCTACGAGCAGTACTTC
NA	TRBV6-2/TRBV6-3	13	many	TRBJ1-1	CASSADDNTEAFF	TGTGCCAGCAGTGCGGATGATAACACTGAAGCTTTCTTT
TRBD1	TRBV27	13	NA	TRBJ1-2	CASRRQGYYGYTF	TGTGCCAGCAGGCGACAGGGTTACTATGGCTACACCTTC
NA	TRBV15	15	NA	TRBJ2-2	CATSRQLVGTGELFF	TGTGCCACCAGCAGACAACTAGTCGGAACCGGGGAGCTGTTTTTT
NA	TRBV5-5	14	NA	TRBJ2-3	CASSLVGSTDTQYF	TGTGCCAGCAGCTTGGTTGGTAGCACAGATACGCAGTATTTT
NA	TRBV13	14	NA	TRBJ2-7	CASSLRRNSYEQYF	TGTGCCAGCAGCTTACGCAGGAACTCCTACGAGCAGTACTTC
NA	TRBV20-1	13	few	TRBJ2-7	CSASRKDGYEQYF	TGCAGTGCTAGTCGGAAGGACGGCTACGAGCAGTACTTC
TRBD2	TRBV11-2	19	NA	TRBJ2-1	CASSLGWLAGPSSYNEQFF	TGTGCCAGCAGCTTAGGCTGGCTAGCGGGGCCGAGCTCCTACAATGAGCAGTTCTTC
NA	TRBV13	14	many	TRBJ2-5	CASSQDQYQETQYF	TGTGCCAGCAGCCAGGACCAGTACCAAGAGACCCAGTACTTC
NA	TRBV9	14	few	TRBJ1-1	CASSVGGSDTEAFF	TGTGCCAGCAGCGTCGGGGGGTCGGACACTGAAGCTTTCTTT
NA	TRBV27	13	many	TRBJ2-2	CASFGLNTGELFF	TGTGCCAGCTTTGGGCTTAACACCGGGGAGCTGTTTTTT
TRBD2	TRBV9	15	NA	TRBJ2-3	CASSVAAGGTDTQYF	TGTGCCAGCAGCGTAGCGGCGGGAGGCACAGATACGCAGTATTTT
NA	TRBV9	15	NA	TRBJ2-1	CASSLLETPRGEQFF	TGTGCCAGCAGCTTACTTGAGACCCCCAGAGGTGAGCAGTTCTTC
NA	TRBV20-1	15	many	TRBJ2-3	CSASHTMVGTDTQYF	TGCAGTGCTAGCCACACAATGGTTGGCACAGATACGCAGTATTTT
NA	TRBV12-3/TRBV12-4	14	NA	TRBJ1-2	CASSLSGGPGGYTF	TGTGCCAGCAGTTTATCCGGGGGGCCTGGAGGCTACACCTTC
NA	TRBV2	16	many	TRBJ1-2	CARDRDTKSPNYGYTF	TGTGCCAGGGATCGGGACACCAAGTCCCCTAACTATGGCTACACCTTC
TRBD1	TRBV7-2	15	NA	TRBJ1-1	CASSPETGRNTEAFF	TGTGCCAGCAGCCCCGAGACAGGGCGAAACACTGAAGCTTTCTTT
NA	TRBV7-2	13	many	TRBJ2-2	CASSSPNTGELFF	TGTGCCAGCAGTAGCCCGAACACCGGGGAGCTGTTTTTT
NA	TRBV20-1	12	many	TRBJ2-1	CSAISGSYEQFF	TGCAGTGCTATATCCGGGTCGTATGAGCAGTTCTTC
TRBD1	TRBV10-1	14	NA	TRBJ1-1	CASSPDRGWTEAFF	TGCGCCAGCAGTCCTGACAGGGGGTGGACTGAAGCTTTCTTT